What follows is one T cell receptor beta chain and its context. This entry is derived from a study of blood T cell repertoires in COVID-19. Study-level background: Collection of acute and convalescent COVID-19 samples took place in the United States, Italy and Spain. Nucleic acid was either cDNA or gDNA, and it came from T cells, B-cell-depleted T cells, or PBMCs.

Looked up from germline, CDR1 is LNHNV and CDR2 is YYDKDF (reference sequence). The CDR3 runs 15 residues. V was pared by 0 bases and J by 9 bases, with 10 bases of the junction left unmatched. In the authors' workflow: Amplification of reference gene primers provided the estimated nucleated cell counts. Sequenced by immunoSEQ multiplex PCR; TCRdb stores in-frame clones only, minus some. The V and J calls and the clone size are those of that table, but D and trimming were determined from the DNA. This table has about 66,000 clones, 70% to 90% appearing once. The sequence was obtained from a man aged 65 to 79 with acute or convalescent COVID-19. This chain joins TRBV15 and TRBJ2-5; 7 positions match TRBD2. Sequenced material: peripheral blood. The CDR3 region is CATSRDMGDREAQYF. The DNA for the CDR3 is TGTGCCACCAGCAGAGATATGGGGGACCGGGAGGCCCAGTACTTC.